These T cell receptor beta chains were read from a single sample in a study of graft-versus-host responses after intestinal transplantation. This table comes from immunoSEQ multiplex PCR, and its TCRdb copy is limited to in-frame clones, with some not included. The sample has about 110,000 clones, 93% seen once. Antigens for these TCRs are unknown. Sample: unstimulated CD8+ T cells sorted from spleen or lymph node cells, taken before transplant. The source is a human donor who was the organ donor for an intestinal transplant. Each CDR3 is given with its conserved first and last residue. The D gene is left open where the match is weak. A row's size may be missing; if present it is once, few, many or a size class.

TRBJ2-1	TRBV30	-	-	TGTGCCTGGAGTATAGCTAAGGGCGAGCAGTTCTTC	CAWSIAKGEQFF
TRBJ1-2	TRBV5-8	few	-	TGTGCCAGCAGCTTTAGGACCGCCACCAACTATGGCTACACCTTC	CASSFRTATNYGYTF
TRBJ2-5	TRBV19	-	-	TGTGCCAGCTCGGATTTCCAAGAGACCCAGTACTTC	CASSDFQETQYF
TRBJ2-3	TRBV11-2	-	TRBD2	TGTGCCAGCAGCTCCCTGGCGGGAGTAATAGATACGCAGTATTTT	CASSSLAGVIDTQYF
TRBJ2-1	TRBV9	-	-	TGTGCCAGCAGCGTAGCTAGCCAACTGGTTAACAATGAGCAGTTCTTC	CASSVASQLVNNEQFF
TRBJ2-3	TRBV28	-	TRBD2	TGTGCCAGCAGTTTAGCGGGAGCAGATACGCAGTATTTT	CASSLAGADTQYF
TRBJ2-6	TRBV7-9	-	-	TGTGCCAGCAGCGTACCCCAAGGGGCTGGGGCCAACGTCCTGACTTTC	CASSVPQGAGANVLTF
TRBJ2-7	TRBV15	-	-	TGTGCCACCAGCAGAGCGGGCGCGTCCCCCTCCGAGCAGTACTTC	CATSRAGASPSEQYF
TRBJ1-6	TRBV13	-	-	TGTGCCAGCAGCTTATGGGGGTCACCCCTCCACTTT	CASSLWGSPLHF
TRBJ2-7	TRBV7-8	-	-	TGTGCCAGCGGAAGGACACCTGCCTACGAGCAGTACTTC	CASGRTPAYEQYF
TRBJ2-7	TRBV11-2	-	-	TGTGCCAGCAGCTTAGAAAGCACTCGAACCTACGAGCAGTACTTC	CASSLESTRTYEQYF
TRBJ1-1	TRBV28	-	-	TGTGCCAGCAGTTTTCAAAGGTCGGGGGTTCATGAAGCTTTCTTT	CASSFQRSGVHEAFF
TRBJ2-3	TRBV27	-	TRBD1	TGTGCCAGCAGGGACAGGGGCGATTTCACAGATACGCAGTATTTT	CASRDRGDFTDTQYF
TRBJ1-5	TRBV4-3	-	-	TGCGCCAGCAGCCTTGGGGCGAATCAGCCCCAGCATTTT	CASSLGANQPQHF
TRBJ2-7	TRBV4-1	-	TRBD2	TGCGCCAGCAGCCCGACTAGCGGGAGGTTGGGCTACGAGCAGTACTTC	CASSPTSGRLGYEQYF
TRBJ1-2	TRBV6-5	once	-	TGTGCCAGCAGTCCCTCAGGGCAGGATGGCTACACCTTC	CASSPSGQDGYTF
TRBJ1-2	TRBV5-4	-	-	TGTGCCAGCAGTTCCGGGGTCTTATATGGCTACACCTTC	CASSSGVLYGYTF
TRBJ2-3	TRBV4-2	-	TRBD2	TGTGCCAGCAGCCAAGAAGCGGGAGGAGGCGCAGATACGCAGTATTTT	CASSQEAGGGADTQYF
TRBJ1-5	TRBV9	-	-	TGTGCCAGCAGCGTAGTCAGGGTGAAGAATCAGCCCCAGCATTTT	CASSVVRVKNQPQHF
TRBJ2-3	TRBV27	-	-	TGTGCCAGCGGTCTAGGCACAGATACGCAGTATTTT	CASGLGTDTQYF
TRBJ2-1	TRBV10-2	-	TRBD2	TGCGCCAGCAGTTGGGGGACTAGATCCAATGAGCAGTTCTTC	CASSWGTRSNEQFF
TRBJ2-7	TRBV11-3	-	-	TGTGCCAGCAGCTCAGGACACTCTCCCAACGAGCAGTACTTC	CASSSGHSPNEQYF
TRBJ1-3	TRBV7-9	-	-	TGTGCCAGCAGCGGCCTCGGGGGGCGGGGAAACACCATATATTTT	CASSGLGGRGNTIYF
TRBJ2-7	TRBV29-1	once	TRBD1	TGCAGCGTCCGGACAGGGCAGACCTACGAGCAGTACTTC	CSVRTGQTYEQYF
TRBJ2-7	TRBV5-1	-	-	TGCGCCAGCAGCCTGGGAACAGTAGGCCCCGACGAGCAGTACTTC	CASSLGTVGPDEQYF
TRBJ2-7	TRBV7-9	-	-	TGTGCCAGCAGCTTCGGCGGGCGTGGGGACGAGCAGTACTTC	CASSFGGRGDEQYF
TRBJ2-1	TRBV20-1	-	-	TGCAGTGCTTATCAGAGTGAGCAGTTCTTC	CSAYQSEQFF
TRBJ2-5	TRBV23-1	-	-	TGCGCCAGCAGTCAAGGACTACAAGAGACCCAGTACTTC	CASSQGLQETQYF
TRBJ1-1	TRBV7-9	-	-	TGTGCCAGCAGCCCCTCGGGCGGCACTGAAGCTTTCTTT	CASSPSGGTEAFF
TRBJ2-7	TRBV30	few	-	TGTGCCTGGAGTGTAAGCTACGAGCAGTACTTC	CAWSVSYEQYF
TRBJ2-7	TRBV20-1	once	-	TGCAGTGCTAGGGGGATAGCCGAGCAGTACTTC	CSARGIAEQYF
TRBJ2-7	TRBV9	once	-	TGTGCCAGCAGCGCGTCCGATCCTTTGGGGGGGCAATCCTACGAGCAGTACTTC	CASSASDPLGGQSYEQYF
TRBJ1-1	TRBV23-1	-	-	TGCGCCAGCAGTCAATCGTGTTTATTGGCAGACCGGCTTGAAGCTTTCTTT	CASSQSCLLADRLEAFF
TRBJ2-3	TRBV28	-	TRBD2	TGTGCCAGCAGTTTATGGAGCGGGAGGTCAGATACGCAGTATTTT	CASSLWSGRSDTQYF
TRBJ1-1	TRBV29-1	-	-	TGCAGCGTTGAATTGAGGGGACATGTGAACACTGAAGCTTTCTTT	CSVELRGHVNTEAFF
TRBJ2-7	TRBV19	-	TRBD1	TGTGCCACCTCGACAGGGACCTACGAGCAGTACTTC	CATSTGTYEQYF
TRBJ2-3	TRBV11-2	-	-	TGTGCCAGCAGCTTAGAATTTGGCCGGGGAAGCACAGATACGCAGTATTTT	CASSLEFGRGSTDTQYF
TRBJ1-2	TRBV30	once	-	TGTGCCTGGAGCCCCACCTGGGCTGCGAAGTATGGCTACACCTTC	CAWSPTWAAKYGYTF
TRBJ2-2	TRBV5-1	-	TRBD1	TGCGCCAGCAGGTTCATCAGGGGGTTTCGTGTCGGGGAGCTGTTTTTT	CASRFIRGFRVGELFF
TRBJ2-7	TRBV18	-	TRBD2	TGTGCCAGCTCACCACGGATGGGACTAGCGGGATACGAGCAGTACTTC	CASSPRMGLAGYEQYF
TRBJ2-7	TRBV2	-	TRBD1	TGTGCCAGCAGCGGGCCGGGACAGGGCTCACGTTCTCTCCTGTACGAGCAGTACTTC	CASSGPGQGSRSLLYEQYF